Below, 22 T cell receptor beta chains from the same sample are listed, as sequenced in a study of blood T cell repertoires in COVID-19. Produced via immunoSEQ multiplex PCR; TCRdb's table is partial and in-frame only. The table includes some 320,000 clones, roughly 85% detected once. Sequencing was carried out using PBMCs or T cells enriched from blood (not recorded which). Source of these receptors: a woman aged 25 to 45 who had been exposed to COVID-19.

This clone was detected only a few times. This chain links TRBV4-1 with TRBJ1-2, with unresolved D. The CDR3 runs 15 residues. The ends were cut back, 1 base at V and 4 bases at J, with 13 bases in the middle. The germline CDR1 and CDR2 sequences are MGHRA and YSYEKL. As DNA, the CDR3 is TGCGCCAGCAGCCAAGTGGTAGATCCTCGCTATGGCTACACCTTC. This codes for CASSQVVDPRYGYTF.

V and J are TRBV12-3 or TRBV12-4 and TRBJ1-2; no clear D. This CDR3 region has 12 residues. Trimming stripped 7 bases from V and 5 bases from J, with 11 bases between. CDR3 residues: CASTITGYGYTF. DNA of the CDR3: TGTGCCAGCACCATCACCGGGTATGGCTACACCTTC.

The chain joins TRBV5-1 to TRBJ2-5; TRBD2 aligns across 12 bases. Trimming at V came to 0 bases and at J to 2 bases, leaving 5 bases not matched to a gene. Germline V CDR1 and CDR2: SGHRS, YFSETQ. The length of the CDR3 is 17 residues. The CDR3 DNA sequence: TGCGCCAGCAGCTTGGGAATCCTAGCGGGGGGGCAAGAGACCCAGTACTTC. Translated, it gives CASSLGILAGGQETQYF.

The V gene is TRBV19, the J gene TRBJ2-5; D is undetermined. The germline V and J ends were trimmed by 5 bases and 5 bases, with 12 bases remaining between them. Germline CDR1 reads LNHDA; CDR2 reads SQIVND (reference sequence). CDR3 length: 13 residues. The CDR3 loop reads CASSPTPRETQYF. The CDR3 DNA follows: TGTGCCAGTAGTCCCACCCCGCGGGAGACCCAGTACTTC.

Only one count was recorded for this clone. The chain uses TRBV28 and TRBJ2-3; TRBD2 matches 10 bases. Trimming at V came to 2 bases and at J to 2 bases, leaving 7 bases not matched to a gene. This CDR3 comprises 17 residues. The germline V gene has CDR1 MDHEN and CDR2 SYDVKM. The CDR3 DNA sequence: TGTGCCAGCAGTTTACTGGCTAGCGGGAGATTCACAGATACGCAGTATTTT. Its protein product is CASSLLASGRFTDTQYF.

The gene calls are TRBV20-1 and TRBJ1-1; no clear D. The CDR3 runs to 11 residues. Germline assignment: CDR1 DFQATT and CDR2 SNEGSKA (reference sequence). V lost 3 bases and J 7 bases, leaving 9 bases between the germline ends. For the CDR3, the DNA is TGCAGTGCTAGGGCAAGTATTGAAGCTTTCTTT. Its translation is CSARASIEAFF.

This clone appeared once. The sample carries other DNA sequences with the same CDR3. The chain has TRBV2 and TRBJ2-1; 12 positions agree with TRBD2. The CDR3 totals 15 residues. CDR1 is SNHLY, CDR2 FYNNEI, per germline. Trimming at V came to 8 bases and at J to 4 bases, leaving 6 bases not matched to a gene. The CDR3 region has the DNA TGTGCCAGCCGCCCCGGGACTAGCGGGTACAATGAGCAGTTCTTC. Its protein product is CASRPGTSGYNEQFF.

V usage is TRBV4-1 and J usage is TRBJ2-7; 7 nucleotides align to TRBD1. This CDR3 is built from 17 residues. J lost 2 bases, V lost 0 bases, and 10 bases had no gene match. Per the germline V gene, CDR1 is MGHRA and CDR2 is YSYEKL. DNA for the CDR3: TGCGCCAGCAGCCAAGATCCTTTCACAGGGGCCACCTACGAGCAGTACTTC. Residues: CASSQDPFTGATYEQYF.

The V gene is TRBV30, the J gene TRBJ1-4; 9 bases match TRBD1. The J segment lost 8 bases and the V segment lost 2 bases, leaving 6 bases of the junction unmatched. CDR3 length: 14 amino acids. The germline CDR1 and CDR2 sequences are GTSNPN and SVGIG (reference sequence). CDR3 residues: CAWSSYRGREKLFF. The CDR3 DNA reads TGTGCCTGGAGTAGCTACAGGGGGCGGGAAAAACTGTTTTTT.

This sequence joins TRBV19 and TRBJ1-5; a possible D gene is TRBD1 (6 bases). Germline V gene data show CDR1 as LNHDA and CDR2 as SQIVND (reference sequence). Deletions cut 7 bases from V and 3 bases from J, with 19 bases between. The CDR3 runs 16 residues. The CDR3 coding sequence is TGTGCCAGTACTGCACCCGGTAGGGACACCAATCAGCCCCAGCATTTT. As protein: CASTAPGRDTNQPQHF.

The gene calls are TRBV28 and TRBJ1-2; no firm D call. Trimming stripped 1 base from V and 4 bases from J, with 7 bases between. CDR1 and CDR2 from the germline V gene are MDHEN and SYDVKM. This CDR3 region has 13 residues. In DNA, the CDR3 is TGTGCCAGCAGTTTATCCCTTAGCTATGGCTACACCTTC. It encodes CASSLSLSYGYTF.

J is TRBJ2-1 and V is TRBV28, with 11 bases matching TRBD2. V trimming: 7 bases; J trimming: 9 bases; junction bases outside the gene matches: 5. From germline, CDR1 is MDHEN and CDR2 SYDVKM. This CDR3 has 13 residues. The CDR3 protein is CASNSGGALEQFF. The CDR3 DNA follows: TGTGCCAGCAATAGCGGGGGGGCCCTTGAGCAGTTCTTC. The entire variable domain, with the rest obtained from reference TRBV28 and TRBJ2-1, is as follows: DVKVTQSSRYLVKRTGEKVFLECVQDMDHENMFWYRQDPGLGLRLIYFSYDVKMKEKGDIPEGYSVSREKKERFSLILESASTNQTSMYLCASNSGGALEQFFGPGTRLTVL.

The rearrangement links TRBV6-5 to TRBJ2-7; 8 bases agree with TRBD2. CDR1 and CDR2 (germline): MNHEY, SVGAGI. With 2 bases clipped from V and 3 bases from J, the junction kept 6 bases outside the gene matches. The CDR3 spans 15 residues. The CDR3 bases are TGTGCCAGCAGTTACGCCGGGGGGGCCGGCTACGAGCAGTACTTC. Its translation is CASSYAGGAGYEQYF.

This chain uses TRBV9 with TRBJ2-7; 8 nucleotides match TRBD1. CDR1 SGDLS and CDR2 YYNGEE come from the germline V gene. V lost 2 bases and J lost 3; bases outside the gene matches: 13. The CDR3 spans 17 residues. CDR3 residues: CASSVQGGTGAIYEQYF. The CDR3 DNA sequence: TGTGCCAGCAGCGTGCAAGGCGGGACAGGAGCAATCTACGAGCAGTACTTC.

The chain recombines TRBV5-1 with TRBJ2-7, with a possible D match to TRBD2 (6 bases). The CDR3 length is 12 residues. V dropped 7 bases and J dropped 6 bases, with 14 bases sitting between them. The germline gives CDR1 SGHRS, CDR2 YFSETQ. CDR3 nucleotide sequence: TGCGCCAGCCACTCCCTGGGGGGCGAGCAGTACTTC. Amino acid sequence: CASHSLGGEQYF.

This clone was seen once. The chain carries TRBV4-3 and TRBJ2-3; no firm D call. This CDR3 contains 18 residues. The V gene's germline CDR1 is LGHNA and CDR2 YSLEER. V lost 0 bases, J lost 1 base, and 17 bases lay in between. CDR3 bases: TGCGCCAGCAGCCAAGATATTTTGTCTCTAGTGCGCACAGATACGCAGTATTTT. Protein sequence: CASSQDILSLVRTDTQYF.

V is TRBV19 and J is TRBJ2-6; TRBD2 might be the D (5 bases). Trimming took off 5 bases at V and 2 bases at J, with 16 bases between the two ends. Per the germline V gene, CDR1 is LNHDA and CDR2 is SQIVND (reference sequence). The CDR3 contains 17 residues. As DNA, the CDR3 is TGTGCCAGTAGTTTCCGGGGAATGCGTCCTGGGGCCAACGTCCTGACTTTC. This gives the protein CASSFRGMRPGANVLTF.

This rearrangement joins TRBV27 to TRBJ2-7; possibly TRBD1 for D (5 bases). CDR1 MNHEY and CDR2 SMNVEV come from the germline V gene (reference sequence). Trimming took off 2 bases at V and 3 bases at J, with 14 bases between the two ends. The CDR3 consists of 15 residues. CDR3: CASSLIWQGLYEQYF. The CDR3 region has the DNA TGTGCCAGCAGTTTAATATGGCAGGGTCTCTACGAGCAGTACTTC.

The CDR3 nucleotides read TGCGCCAGCAGCTTTACGGGCAGGGCAAGAGTGTACGAGCAGTACTTC. Translated: CASSFTGRARVYEQYF. The chain recombines TRBV5-1 with TRBJ2-7, with D perhaps matching TRBD1 (5 bases). Between the trimmed V and J ends, which lost 2 bases and 4 bases, there was a span of 19 bases. The CDR3 runs to 16 residues. The germline V gene encodes CDR1 SGHRS and CDR2 YFSETQ.

The chain is built from TRBV28 and TRBJ1-4; tentative D call: TRBD1 (5 bases). Germline CDR1 MDHEN, CDR2 SYDVKM. Trimming took 3 bases from V and 8 from J, leaving 25 bases between them. This CDR3 region has 18 residues. Here the CDR3 reads CASSFSTNTGMGQEKLFF. The CDR3 region has the DNA TGTGCCAGCAGTTTTTCCACTAACACTGGGATGGGGCAAGAAAAACTGTTTTTT. The variable domain in full, with the rest retrieved from reference TRBV28 and TRBJ1-4, is DVKVTQSSRYLVKRTGEKVFLECVQDMDHENMFWYRQDPGLGLRLIYFSYDVKMKEKGDIPEGYSVSREKKERFSLILESASTNQTSMYLCASSFSTNTGMGQEKLFFGSGTQLSVL.

Remarks on this clone: The same CDR3 also results from other DNA sequences found in this sample. CDR3 amino acids: CASSVVRETEAFF. The CDR3 DNA reads TGTGCCAGCAGCGTAGTTAGGGAGACTGAAGCTTTCTTT. This sequence joins TRBV9 and TRBJ1-1; D not certain. The CDR3 consists of 13 residues. Germline assignment: CDR1 SGDLS and CDR2 YYNGEE. The V gene lost 0 bases and the J gene lost 5 bases, with 8 bases spanning the gap.

This clone has only one observation. Here the CDR3 reads CATSVVAGVGNEQFF. CDR3 nucleotide sequence: TGTGCCACCAGTGTTGTAGCGGGAGTCGGAAATGAGCAGTTCTTC. The gene calls are TRBV15 and TRBJ2-1; 9 bases line up with TRBD2. With V trimmed by 6 bases and J by 7 bases, 10 bases remained unmatched. Germline CDR1 LNHNV, CDR2 YYDKDF (reference sequence). The CDR3 runs 15 residues. The full variable domain, rest sourced from reference TRBV15 and TRBJ2-1, is DAMVIQNPRYQVTQFGKPVTLSCSQTLNHNVMYWYQQKSSQAPKLLFHYYDKDFNNEADTPDNFQSRRPNTSFCFLDIRSPGLGDTAMYLCATSVVAGVGNEQFFGPGTRLTVL.